Each of the 6 T cell receptor beta chains below was sequenced from the same sample in a study of Ad26.COV2.S vaccination and SARS-CoV-2 variants. TCRdb keeps only in-frame clones here, not all; method: immunoSEQ multiplex PCR. The sample consists of about 180,000 clones, about 83% of them appearing once. The specimen comprised peripheral blood, sampled after recovery from COVID-19. The receptors originated from a human donor who had recovered from COVID-19.

In DNA, the CDR3 is TGTGCCAGCAGCCCCGGCCGGGGACTAGCGGGAGTTTACTACGAGCAGTACTTC. Amino acid sequence: CASSPGRGLAGVYYEQYF. The V gene is TRBV3-1 (or the pseudogene TRBV3-2), the J gene TRBJ2-7; 14 bases line up with TRBD2. The trim removed 4 bases at V and 3 bases at J, leaving 11 bases unmatched. The CDR3 is 18 residues long. Germline V gives CDR1 LGHDT, CDR2 YNNKEL (reference sequence).

V usage is TRBV7-3 and J usage is TRBJ2-2; 7 bases fit TRBD2. This CDR3 contains 15 residues. Losses at the gene ends were 2 bases for V and 3 bases for J; bases not matched to a gene: 3. Germline assignment: CDR1 SGHTA and CDR2 FQGTGA. CDR3 residues: CASSLGDYHTGELFF. Written as DNA, the CDR3 is TGTGCCAGCAGCTTAGGGGACTACCACACCGGGGAGCTGTTTTTT.

This chain uses TRBV11-2 with TRBJ2-1; D is ambiguous. Trimming cost V 4 bases and J 2 bases, with 6 bases left between them. CDR3 length equals 13 residues. Germline CDR1 and CDR2: SGHAT and FQNNGV. The CDR3 DNA reads TGTGCCAGCAGCTCCGAGACCTACAATGAGCAGTTCTTC. This codes for CASSSETYNEQFF. The complete variable domain, with remaining parts taken from reference TRBV11-2 and TRBJ2-1, reads EAGVAQSPRYKIIEKRQSVAFWCNPISGHATLYWYQQILGQGPKLLIQFQNNGVVDDSQLPKDRFSAERLKGVDSTLKIQPAKLEDSAVYLCASSSETYNEQFFGPGTRLTVL.

The rearrangement joins TRBV11-2 to TRBJ1-1; the match to TRBD1 covers 9 bases. CDR3 size: 16 residues. Germline assignment: CDR1 SGHAT and CDR2 FQNNGV. Unmatched junction bases numbered 2, after V lost 0 bases and J lost 0 bases. The DNA of the CDR3 is TGTGCCAGCAGCTTAGAGGGGACAGGGCTGAACACTGAAGCTTTCTTT. This gives the protein CASSLEGTGLNTEAFF.

This clone came up a few times. J is TRBJ1-6 and V is TRBV27; D is unresolved. The germline V gene has CDR1 MNHEY and CDR2 SMNVEV (reference sequence). V dropped 5 bases and J dropped 5 bases, with 7 bases sitting between them. The CDR3 contains 13 residues. The CDR3 bases are TGTGCCAGCAGTGATCAGGATAATTCACCCCTCCACTTT. Translation: CASSDQDNSPLHF.

This sequence joins TRBV6-5 and TRBJ1-1, with 7 positions matching TRBD1. Germline CDR1 MNHEY, CDR2 SVGAGI. V trimming: 7 bases; J trimming: 4 bases; junction bases outside the gene matches: 12. The CDR3 totals 15 residues. CDR3 nucleotide sequence: TGTGCCAGCACCCGTAGAACAGGGGCTGGCACTGAAGCTTTCTTT. This encodes CASTRRTGAGTEAFF.